One and the same sample provided the 23 T cell receptor beta chains below, sequenced in a study of blood T cell repertoires in COVID-19. The table came from immunoSEQ multiplex PCR; TCRdb's copy has only in-frame clones and leaves some out. The sample shows around 250,000 clones, 70% to 90% of them seen only once. The specimen sequenced was PBMCs or T cells enriched from blood (not recorded which). The source is a woman aged 25 to 39 with acute COVID-19.

This clone was counted a few times. This chain joins TRBV30 and TRBJ2-7, with D tentatively TRBD1 (6 bases). This CDR3 spans 14 amino acids. Trimming took off 2 bases at V and 5 bases at J, with 16 bases between the two ends. Germline V gene sequence: CDR1 GTSNPN, CDR2 SVGIG (reference sequence). The CDR3 here is CAWSPPGQTHEQYF. CDR3 coding DNA: TGTGCCTGGAGTCCCCCGGGACAAACCCACGAGCAGTACTTC.

J is TRBJ2-7 and V is TRBV29-1, with D perhaps matching TRBD1 (5 bases). This CDR3 has 14 residues. Trimming pared 5 bases from V and 5 bases from J, leaving 19 bases between. CDR1 SQVTM and CDR2 ANQGSEA come from the germline V gene. CDR3 bases: TGCAGCGTTATTCTTGGCCAGGGTCGGAACGAGCAGTACTTC. Translating gives CSVILGQGRNEQYF.

J is TRBJ2-7 and V is TRBV28; TRBD1 is a possible D gene (6 bases). The CDR3 sequence is 15 residues long. Germline loops: CDR1 MDHEN, CDR2 SYDVKM. Between the trimmed V and J ends, which lost 5 bases and 0 bases, there was a span of 14 bases. The CDR3 bases are TGTGCCAGCAGTGTGACCGGGACACTCTCCTACGAGCAGTACTTC. Its translation: CASSVTGTLSYEQYF.

The rearrangement links TRBV6-2 or TRBV6-3 to TRBJ2-6; a weak D match, TRBD1 (6 bases). CDR1 and CDR2 (germline): MNHEY, SVGEGT. Deletions cut 6 bases from V and 0 bases from J, with 24 bases between. The CDR3 spans 20 residues. The CDR3 DNA follows: TGTGCCAGCAGCCAGCCTTCTTTGACAGGTGCTAGCTCTGGGGCCAACGTCCTGACTTTC. Protein product: CASSQPSLTGASSGANVLTF.

The chain has TRBV5-6 and TRBJ2-7; possibly TRBD1 for D (6 bases). The V gene's germline CDR1 is SGHDT and CDR2 YYEEEE. This CDR3 comprises 12 residues. Trimming removed 4 bases at V and 6 bases at J, with 11 bases between. The CDR3 loop is CASSGYRVEQYF. DNA for the CDR3: TGTGCCAGCAGCGGATACAGGGTCGAGCAGTACTTC.

The V call is TRBV21-1, the J call TRBJ2-7; the table calls TRBD1, which could not be checked here. TRBV21-1 is a pseudogene. The CDR3 has 12 amino acids. The CDR3 DNA follows: TGTGCCAGCAGGGGACAGAGATACGGGCAGTACTTC. This encodes CASRGQRYGQYF.

The V gene is TRBV7-8, the J gene TRBJ1-6; 12 bases are shared with TRBD1. In germline, CDR1 is SGHVS, CDR2 FQNEAQ. Germline trimming cut 6 bases from V and 10 bases from J; bases unmatched to any gene: 22. The CDR3 is 20 amino acids. The CDR3 spells CASSQRAGTGGERPSSPLHF. The DNA for the CDR3 is TGTGCCAGCAGTCAAAGAGCCGGGACAGGGGGCGAACGACCGAGCTCACCCCTCCACTTT.

The V gene is TRBV4-1, the J gene TRBJ2-7; the match to TRBD2 covers 11 bases. This CDR3 has 15 residues. The V and J ends lost 0 bases and 7 bases, in that order; junction bases with no gene match: 5. In germline, CDR1 is MGHRA, CDR2 YSYEKL. The DNA for the CDR3 is TGCGCCAGCAGCCAAGATCTAGCGGGAGGAGGTGAGCAGTACTTC. As protein: CASSQDLAGGGEQYF.

The chain is built from TRBV3-1 (or the pseudogene TRBV3-2) and TRBJ1-5; D is unresolved. V lost 1 base and J lost 9, with 13 bases in between. Germline CDR1 reads LGHDT; CDR2 reads YNNKEL (reference sequence). This CDR3 has 14 residues. CDR3 amino acids: CASSQVSHQMPQHF. The CDR3 DNA follows: TGTGCCAGCAGCCAAGTCAGTCACCAGATGCCCCAGCATTTT.

This rearrangement joins TRBV7-3 to TRBJ2-7, with 11 positions matching TRBD2. V shed 2 bases, J shed 5 bases, and the junction held 5 bases outside the gene matches. CDR3 length: 15 residues. Germline lookup yields CDR1 SGHTA and CDR2 FQGTGA. The CDR3 loop reads CASSLLAGGPHEQYF. In nucleotides, the CDR3 is TGTGCCAGCAGCTTACTAGCGGGAGGTCCCCACGAGCAGTACTTC.

The table lists this clone with a count of one. V is TRBV7-8 and J is TRBJ2-1, with 9 bases aligning to TRBD1. The CDR3 contains 17 residues. Per germline, CDR1 SGHVS and CDR2 FQNEAQ. J was trimmed by 5 bases and V by 3 bases; bases with no gene match: 11. CDR3 amino acids: CASSFLSGTGLHNEQFF. DNA for the CDR3: TGTGCCAGCAGCTTCCTGTCCGGGACAGGGCTCCACAATGAGCAGTTCTTC. Full variable domain (rest looked up from reference TRBV7-8 and TRBJ2-1): GAGVSQSPRYKVAKRGQDVALRCDPISGHVSLFWYQQALGQGPEFLTYFQNEAQLDKSGLPSDRFFAERPEGSVSTLKIQRTQQEDSAVYLCASSFLSGTGLHNEQFFGPGTRLTVL.

The rearrangement links TRBV1 to TRBJ2-1; the table's D gene call, TRBD2, was not cross checked with the DNA. TRBV1 is described as a pseudogene. The length of the CDR3 is 18 residues. The chain's CDR3 is CTSSQDASGSITYNEQFF. In DNA, the CDR3 is TGCACCAGCAGCCAAGATGCTAGCGGGAGTATTACCTACAATGAGCAGTTCTTC.

V usage is TRBV24-1 and J usage is TRBJ2-6, with D possibly matching TRBD1 (6 bases). V was trimmed by 5 bases and J by 4 bases, leaving 11 bases between them. CDR1 is KGHDR and CDR2 is SFDVKD in the germline V gene. This CDR3 spans 15 amino acids. The CDR3 here is CATSGAGEGANVLTF. DNA for the CDR3: TGTGCCACCAGTGGGGCAGGGGAAGGGGCCAACGTCCTGACTTTC.

V and J are TRBV7-9 and TRBJ2-1; TRBD2 agrees at 9 bases. This CDR3 comprises 16 residues. Losses at the gene ends were 3 bases for V and 6 bases for J; bases not matched to a gene: 9. CDR1 SEHNR and CDR2 FQNEAQ come from the germline V gene (reference sequence). The CDR3 nucleotides are TGTGCCAGCAGCTTTTCGTGGCGGGAGGGCCTCAATGAGCAGTTCTTC. Encoded protein: CASSFSWREGLNEQFF.

J is TRBJ2-6 and V is TRBV4-1, with D maybe TRBD1 (5 bases). Germline CDR1 reads MGHRA; CDR2 reads YSYEKL. CDR3 length: 19 amino acids. V shed 1 base and J shed 0 bases, with 16 bases lying between them. CDR3 residues: CASSQGAARAISGANVLTF. CDR3 nucleotides: TGCGCCAGCAGCCAAGGAGCTGCCAGGGCTATCTCTGGGGCCAACGTCCTGACTTTC.

The chain uses TRBV14 and TRBJ2-7, with no clear D. Germline CDR1 SGHDN, CDR2 FVKESK. V lost 3 bases, J lost 3 bases, and 3 bases lay in between. The CDR3 contains 11 residues. The CDR3 reads CASSHNYEQYF. The CDR3 DNA reads as TGTGCCAGCAGCCATAACTACGAGCAGTACTTC.

The chain recombines TRBV6-5 with TRBJ2-1, with D perhaps TRBD2 (6 bases). Germline assignment: CDR1 MNHEY and CDR2 SVGAGI. Trimming stripped 4 bases from V and 2 bases from J, with 12 bases between. The CDR3 is made up of 15 amino acids. DNA for the CDR3: TGTGCCAGCAGTTTATCCGGGAGCGCCTACAATGAGCAGTTCTTC. This encodes CASSLSGSAYNEQFF.

The chain uses TRBV11-3 and TRBJ2-1, with 8 bases matching TRBD2. Trimming at V came to 5 bases and at J to 0 bases, leaving 6 bases not matched to a gene. The CDR3 contains 16 residues. CDR1 is SGHNT and CDR2 is YENEEA in the germline V gene. The CDR3 reads CASSPSGRVSYNEQFF. In DNA, the CDR3 is TGTGCCAGCAGCCCCAGCGGGAGAGTCTCCTACAATGAGCAGTTCTTC.

The V call is TRBV7-9, the J call TRBJ2-7; D remains unclear. Germline CDR1 reads SEHNR; CDR2 reads FQNEAQ (reference sequence). CDR3 length: 15 residues. V lost 0 bases and J lost 5, with 14 bases in between. The CDR3 DNA reads TGTGCCAGCAGCTTAGCGAATTCCAGGTACCACGAGCAGTACTTC. Its translation: CASSLANSRYHEQYF. The variable domain in full, with the rest retrieved from reference TRBV7-9 and TRBJ2-7, is DTGVSQNPRHKITKRGQNVTFRCDPISEHNRLYWYRQTLGQGPEFLTYFQNEAQLEKSRLLSDRFSAERPKGSFSTLEIQRTEQGDSAMYLCASSLANSRYHEQYFGPGTRLTVT.

Only one count was recorded for this clone. The chain uses TRBV4-1 and TRBJ2-1; 9 nucleotides match TRBD2. The CDR3 covers 18 residues. The junction had 9 bases not matched to a gene; V was cut back by 1 base and J by 2 bases. Germline loops: CDR1 MGHRA, CDR2 YSYEKL. The CDR3 region is CASSQAVILAGAYNEQFF. Here the CDR3 DNA reads TGCGCCAGCAGCCAAGCCGTAATATTAGCGGGGGCCTACAATGAGCAGTTCTTC.

The chain uses TRBV2 and TRBJ1-4, with D possibly being TRBD1 (5 bases). CDR3 size: 12 residues. Per germline, CDR1 SNHLY and CDR2 FYNNEI. Trimming removed 8 bases from V and 4 bases from J, with 8 bases in between. CDR3 loop: CASGADNEKLFF. CDR3 nucleotides: TGTGCCAGCGGGGCAGATAATGAAAAACTGTTTTTT.

This chain connects TRBV10-3 to TRBJ2-7, with D tentatively TRBD1 (6 bases). CDR1 and CDR2 from the germline V gene are ENHRY and SYGVKD. V was pared by 8 bases and J by 2 bases, with 13 bases between. The CDR3 sequence is 13 residues long. CDR3 protein: CAIARTAAYEQYF. Written as DNA, the CDR3 is TGTGCCATCGCTAGGACAGCGGCCTACGAGCAGTACTTC.

The CDR3: CASSFSNEGQGRSYEQYF. CDR3 nucleotide sequence: TGTGCCAGCAGTTTCTCTAACGAAGGTCAGGGGCGATCCTACGAGCAGTACTTC. This chain links TRBV25-1 with TRBJ2-7, with D tentatively TRBD1 (6 bases). Germline V gene lookup returns CDR1 MGHDK and CDR2 SYGVNS. The ends were cut back, 5 bases at V and 1 base at J, with 24 bases in the middle. The length of the CDR3 is 18 residues.